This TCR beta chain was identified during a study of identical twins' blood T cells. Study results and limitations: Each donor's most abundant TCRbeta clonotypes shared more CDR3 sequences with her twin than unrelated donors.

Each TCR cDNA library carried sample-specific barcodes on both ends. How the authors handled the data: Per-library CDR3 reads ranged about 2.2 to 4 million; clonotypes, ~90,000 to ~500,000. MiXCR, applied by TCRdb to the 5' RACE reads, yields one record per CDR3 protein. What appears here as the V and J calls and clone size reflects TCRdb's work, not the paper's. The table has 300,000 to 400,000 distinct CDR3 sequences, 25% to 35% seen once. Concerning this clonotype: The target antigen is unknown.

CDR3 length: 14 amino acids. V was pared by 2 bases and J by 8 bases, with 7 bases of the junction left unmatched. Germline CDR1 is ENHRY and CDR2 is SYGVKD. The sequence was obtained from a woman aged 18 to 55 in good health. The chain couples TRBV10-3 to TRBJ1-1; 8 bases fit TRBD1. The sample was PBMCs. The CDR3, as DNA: TGTGCCATCAGTGAGCGACAGGGGCGCACGGAAGCTTTCTTT. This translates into CAISERQGRTEAFF.